A selection of T cell receptor beta chains follows, all from one sample in a study of regulatory T cells in long-lasting Graves disease. Each CDR3 protein gets one entry after TCRdb re-called the multiplex PCR reads with MiXCR. The table includes roughly 560,000 distinct CDR3 sequences, around 11% detected once. The data were also submitted as part of a second study, on T cells in Graves' hyperthyroidism and ophthalmopathy.

The material was peripheral blood mononuclear cells (PBMCs), obtained at new diagnosis, from a patient treated with antithyroid drugs. The receptors shown here come from a woman aged 30 to 39 with Graves disease. The CDR3 runs from the conserved cysteine through the conserved F or W. A D gene is named only where the DNA matches it firmly. For some rows the clone size is stated as once, few or many, or as a class when expanded; others skip it.

DNA: TGCGCCAGCAGCTTTTCAACTAATGAAAAACTGTTTTTT; CDR3: CASSFSTNEKLFF; size: .; J: TRBJ1-4; D: .; V: TRBV5-1; length: 13
DNA: TGTGCCAGCAGTGTCGTATCCGGGACAGGGGGCATGTTTGGAAACACCATATATTTT; CDR3: CASSVVSGTGGMFGNTIYF; size: many; J: TRBJ1-3; D: TRBD1; V: TRBV2; length: 19
DNA: TGTGCCAGCACCAGACGGGTTAATGTTGGGAATGAGCAGTTCTTC; CDR3: CASTRRVNVGNEQFF; size: many; J: TRBJ2-1; D: .; V: TRBV6-1; length: 15
DNA: TGTGCCAGCAGTGTCGGCCAACGGGGGGTGTACGAGCAGTACTTC; CDR3: CASSVGQRGVYEQYF; size: few; J: TRBJ2-7; D: TRBD2; V: TRBV6-2/TRBV6-3; length: 15
DNA: TGTGCCAGCAGTTACAATGGGGTAACCGGGGAGCTGTTTTTT; CDR3: CASSYNGVTGELFF; size: few; J: TRBJ2-2; D: .; V: TRBV6-5; length: 14
DNA: TGCGCCAGCAGCGCCCTAGGGGCAACCACAGATACGCAGTATTTT; CDR3: CASSALGATTDTQYF; size: many; J: TRBJ2-3; D: .; V: TRBV10-2; length: 15
DNA: TGTGTCAGCAGTTTCGAGTGGGGCGGGGAGCTGTTTTTT; CDR3: CVSSFEWGGELFF; size: .; J: TRBJ2-2; D: .; V: TRBV12-3/TRBV12-4; length: 13
DNA: TGTGCCAGCAGTTTTTTTAGCGGGAGCGCAGATACGCAGTATTTT; CDR3: CASSFFSGSADTQYF; size: .; J: TRBJ2-3; D: TRBD2; V: TRBV27; length: 15
DNA: TGTGCCAGCAGCCTAGGACTAGCGGGGGCCTACGAGCAGTACTTC; CDR3: CASSLGLAGAYEQYF; size: many; J: TRBJ2-7; D: TRBD2; V: TRBV11-2; length: 15
DNA: TGTGCCAGCAGTCATCCGGGACTCCCTAGACGTGAGCAGTTCTTC; CDR3: CASSHPGLPRREQFF; size: few; J: TRBJ2-1; D: .; V: TRBV12-3/TRBV12-4; length: 15
DNA: TGTGCCAGCAAGAGGGGCGCAGAGGGAGAGACCCAGTACTTC; CDR3: CASKRGAEGETQYF; size: many; J: TRBJ2-5; D: .; V: TRBV7-2; length: 14
DNA: TGTGCTACCGGGAGATATAATGAAAAACTGTTTTTT; CDR3: CATGRYNEKLFF; size: many; J: TRBJ1-4; D: .; V: TRBV7-2; length: 12
DNA: TGTGCCAGCAGTCCAGGGACTAGCCCAGAGACCCAGTACTTC; CDR3: CASSPGTSPETQYF; size: many; J: TRBJ2-5; D: TRBD2; V: TRBV28; length: 14
DNA: TGTGCCAGCAGCTTAGATAGGACTGGTGGCTACACCTTC; CDR3: CASSLDRTGGYTF; size: many; J: TRBJ1-2; D: .; V: TRBV11-2; length: 13
DNA: TGCGCCAGCAGTGAGCGGGACCTCCCGCAGTATTTT; CDR3: CASSERDLPQYF; size: .; J: TRBJ2-3; D: .; V: TRBV10-1; length: 12
DNA: TGTGCCAGCAGCTTAAAACTAGCGGGAAACAATGAGCAGTTCTTC; CDR3: CASSLKLAGNNEQFF; size: many; J: TRBJ2-1; D: TRBD2; V: TRBV7-2; length: 15
DNA: TGCGCCAGCAGCTTTGGCGACAGGGGTAACACCGGGGAGCTGTTTTTT; CDR3: CASSFGDRGNTGELFF; size: .; J: TRBJ2-2; D: TRBD1; V: TRBV5-1; length: 16
DNA: TGTGCCAGCAGTTTACGCGGGTGGAACGAGCAGTACTTC; CDR3: CASSLRGWNEQYF; size: many; J: TRBJ2-7; D: .; V: TRBV28; length: 13
DNA: TGTGCCAGCAGCCAAGAATTAATCTCCTACGAGCAGTACTTC; CDR3: CASSQELISYEQYF; size: .; J: TRBJ2-7; D: .; V: TRBV4-2; length: 14
DNA: TGTGCCAGCACTCAAGGGTACACAGATACGCAGTATTTT; CDR3: CASTQGYTDTQYF; size: once; J: TRBJ2-3; D: .; V: TRBV2; length: 13
DNA: TGCAGCGTTGAACAATGGTCTGACACTGAAGCTTTCTTT; CDR3: CSVEQWSDTEAFF; size: many; J: TRBJ1-1; D: .; V: TRBV29-1; length: 13
DNA: TGTGCCAGCAGTTTATCTCGGGGAGGGGAGCTGTTTTTT; CDR3: CASSLSRGGELFF; size: many; J: TRBJ2-2; D: .; V: TRBV27; length: 13
DNA: TGTGCCAGCAGTTACCCTTTTTCCTACGAGCAGTACTTC; CDR3: CASSYPFSYEQYF; size: many; J: TRBJ2-7; D: .; V: TRBV6-2/TRBV6-3; length: 13
DNA: TGTGCCAGCAGCTTAGGTGGGGGTTGGAACACTGAAGCTTTCTTT; CDR3: CASSLGGGWNTEAFF; size: .; J: TRBJ1-1; D: .; V: TRBV7-3; length: 15
DNA: TGTGCCAGCTCACCTTTTGACAGTAATCAGCCCCAGCATTTT; CDR3: CASSPFDSNQPQHF; size: .; J: TRBJ1-5; D: .; V: TRBV18; length: 14
DNA: TGTGCCAGTTTACCCCCCCTAGCGGGAGGTACCACAGATACGCAGTATTTT; CDR3: CASLPPLAGGTTDTQYF; size: many; J: TRBJ2-3; D: TRBD2; V: TRBV28; length: 17
DNA: TGTGCCAGCAGTCCCAGGGGGGGAAGCAATCAGCCCCAGCATTTT; CDR3: CASSPRGGSNQPQHF; size: many; J: TRBJ1-5; D: TRBD1; V: TRBV12-3/TRBV12-4; length: 15
DNA: TGTGCCAGCTGTTTGACGTGGAGGGATCCTGGCTACACCTTC; CDR3: CASCLTWRDPGYTF; size: many; J: TRBJ1-2; D: .; V: TRBV2; length: 14
DNA: TGCAGCGTTGGGTCTAACATCAACCAGCCCCAGCATTTT; CDR3: CSVGSNINQPQHF; size: .; J: TRBJ1-5; D: .; V: TRBV29-1; length: 13
DNA: TGCGCCAGCAGCTGGGGGGAGGCTGGGGCCAACGTCCTGGCTTTC; CDR3: CASSWGEAGANVLAF; size: .; J: TRBJ2-6; D: .; V: TRBV5-1; length: 15
DNA: TGCGCCAGCAGTTGGTCAGGGGGACACTATGGCTACACCTTC; CDR3: CASSWSGGHYGYTF; size: many; J: TRBJ1-2; D: TRBD1; V: TRBV5-1; length: 14
DNA: TGTGCCAGCAGCCTCAGCTACCGGGACAGATCCACCGGGGAGCTGTTTTTT; CDR3: CASSLSYRDRSTGELFF; size: .; J: TRBJ2-2; D: TRBD1; V: TRBV7-9; length: 17
DNA: TGTGCCAGCATGGACTTAGCGCGATGGACCCAGTACTTC; CDR3: CASMDLARWTQYF; size: many; J: TRBJ2-5; D: .; V: TRBV6-1; length: 13
DNA: TGTGCCACCAGTGATGACAGGGGGCCGGGGGAGACCCAGTACTTC; CDR3: CATSDDRGPGETQYF; size: .; J: TRBJ2-5; D: TRBD1; V: TRBV24-1; length: 15
DNA: TGTGCCAGCAGCTCCTCCGGGACTAGCGGGAGTTATGGCACAGATACGCAGTATTTT; CDR3: CASSSSGTSGSYGTDTQYF; size: once; J: TRBJ2-3; D: TRBD2; V: TRBV5-4; length: 19
DNA: TGTGCCAGCAGCCCTGGGACCGGGTCCCCGGCCGGGTACACCTTC; CDR3: CASSPGTGSPAGYTF; size: few; J: TRBJ1-2; D: .; V: TRBV13; length: 15
DNA: TGTGCCATCAGTGATCTCTTGGTACAGGGGTCAGGGGCCAACGTCCTGACTTTC; CDR3: CAISDLLVQGSGANVLTF; size: many; J: TRBJ2-6; D: TRBD1; V: TRBV10-3; length: 18
DNA: TGCAGTGCTAGAGATCGAGCAGGGGGGGGCGGGGAGCTGTTTTTT; CDR3: CSARDRAGGGGELFF; size: few; J: TRBJ2-2; D: .; V: TRBV20-1; length: 15
DNA: TGTGCCAGCAGCTTAACGAGAGTCGACGATACGCAGTATTTT; CDR3: CASSLTRVDDTQYF; size: many; J: TRBJ2-3; D: .; V: TRBV7-3; length: 14
DNA: TGTGCCAGCAGCCAAGTCTCAGAGACCCAGTACTTC; CDR3: CASSQVSETQYF; size: .; J: TRBJ2-5; D: .; V: TRBV3-1; length: 12
DNA: TGTGCCAGCAGTTTATCGGAGGCGCATCAGCCCCAGCATTTT; CDR3: CASSLSEAHQPQHF; size: .; J: TRBJ1-5; D: .; V: TRBV27; length: 14
DNA: TGCGCCAGCAGCTTGTCGACGGGCAATGAGCAGTTCTTC; CDR3: CASSLSTGNEQFF; size: many; J: TRBJ2-1; D: .; V: TRBV5-1; length: 13
DNA: TGTGCTAGTGGTTTAATTGGAACTGAAGCTTTCTTT; CDR3: CASGLIGTEAFF; size: many; J: TRBJ1-1; D: .; V: TRBV12-5; length: 12
DNA: TGTGCCAGCAGTTTCTCGCGGTACACAGATACGCAGTATTTT; CDR3: CASSFSRYTDTQYF; size: many; J: TRBJ2-3; D: .; V: TRBV27; length: 14
DNA: TGTGCCAGCAGAGCAGCGGGAGTCCCTCGAGAGACCCAGTACTTC; CDR3: CASRAAGVPRETQYF; size: many; J: TRBJ2-5; D: TRBD2; V: TRBV2; length: 15